The 27 T cell receptor beta chains listed next were all sequenced from one sample in a study of blood T cell repertoires in COVID-19 (dated by TCRdb to about 2020). The library was prepared using the immunoSEQ multiplex PCR assay. Drawn from immuneACCESS, this table holds only the in-frame rearrangements with V and J called that TCRdb kept. Clones are partly lost; checked studies trace under half to an unresolved V gene and leave the rest unexplained. This sample comprises about 57,000 clones, 75% to 95% of them detected only once. The ten largest clones add up to 2% to 2.5% of the sample. Sequences were obtained from peripheral blood. All receptors derive from a man in his sixties with acute or convalescent COVID-19.

V usage is TRBV6-2 or TRBV6-3 and J usage is TRBJ2-1; D remains unclear. The CDR3 contains 14 residues. V was cut by 3 bases and J by 3 bases, with 9 bases left in between. In germline, CDR1 is MNHEY, CDR2 SVGEGT. The DNA of the CDR3 is TGTGCCAGCAGTTATTCTCCGGTCTACAATGAGCAGTTCTTC. Translation gives CASSYSPVYNEQFF.

The rearrangement uses TRBV24-1 and TRBJ1-5; 9 positions agree with TRBD1. The CDR3 length is 14 residues. V lost 7 bases and J lost 6; bases outside the gene matches: 6. The germline V gene has CDR1 KGHDR and CDR2 SFDVKD. The CDR3 region has the DNA TGTGCCACCAGCTACAGGGGGCTCAGTCAGCCCCAGCATTTT. This sequence encodes CATSYRGLSQPQHF.

J is TRBJ2-7 and V is TRBV30; maybe TRBD2 (5 bases). Trimming shortened V by 0 bases and J by 3 bases, and 12 bases separated the two germline ends. The CDR3 contains 14 residues. The germline V gene encodes CDR1 GTSNPN and CDR2 SVGIG (reference sequence). CDR3 residues: CAWSVVSSGYEQYF. CDR3 sequence (DNA): TGTGCCTGGAGTGTAGTCTCCAGCGGCTACGAGCAGTACTTC.

The chain is built from TRBV9 and TRBJ2-1, with TRBD2 matching 14 bases. The ends lost 3 bases at V and 9 bases at J; junction bases unmatched: 5. Germline assignment: CDR1 SGDLS and CDR2 YYNGEE. This CDR3 contains 15 residues. The CDR3 reads CASSDGTSGSVEQFF. CDR3 in DNA: TGTGCCAGCAGCGACGGGACTAGCGGGAGTGTTGAGCAGTTCTTC.

This clone was seen more than once but under ten times. The rearrangement joins TRBV5-4 to TRBJ2-7; the match to TRBD2 covers 13 bases. CDR3 size: 17 residues. V lost 4 bases, J lost 5 bases, and 12 bases stayed unmatched. CDR1 SGHNT and CDR2 YYREEE come from the germline V gene (reference sequence). The chain's CDR3 is CASSPPPAGLAGHEQYF. The CDR3 DNA follows: TGTGCCAGCAGCCCCCCACCCGCGGGACTAGCGGGACACGAGCAGTACTTC. Complete variable domain (other parts from reference TRBV5-4 and TRBJ2-7): ETGVTQSPTHLIKTRGQQVTLRCSSQSGHNTVSWYQQALGQGPQFIFQYYREEENGRGNFPPRFSGLQFPNYSSELNVNALELDDSALYLCASSPPPAGLAGHEQYFGPGTRLTVT.

The genes are TRBV19 and TRBJ2-2; 9 bases are a match to TRBD1. J gave up 4 bases and V 7 bases, and 13 bases lay outside the gene matches. Germline V CDR1 and CDR2: LNHDA, SQIVND (reference sequence). The CDR3 covers 17 residues. The CDR3 protein is CASTSQGAPSSTGELFF. For the CDR3, the DNA is TGTGCCAGTACCTCACAGGGGGCGCCCAGCTCCACCGGGGAGCTGTTTTTT.

This rearrangement joins TRBV19 to TRBJ2-1; TRBD1 matches 12 bases. The J segment lost 2 bases and the V segment lost 6 bases, leaving 8 bases of the junction unmatched. The CDR3 is 17 residues long. Germline V gene lookup returns CDR1 LNHDA and CDR2 SQIVND (reference sequence). The CDR3 protein is CASRPTGTGGTYNEQFF. In DNA form, the CDR3 reads TGTGCCAGTAGGCCGACTGGGACAGGGGGCACCTACAATGAGCAGTTCTTC.

V usage is TRBV19 and J usage is TRBJ2-3; TRBD1 aligns across 10 bases. V shed 9 bases, J shed 1 base, and the junction held 4 bases outside the gene matches. The CDR3 totals 14 residues. In germline, CDR1 is LNHDA, CDR2 SQIVND (reference sequence). The DNA of the CDR3 is TGTGCCAGCGGGACAGGGGAGGGCACAGATACGCAGTATTTT. This encodes CASGTGEGTDTQYF. The full variable domain, in which reference TRBV19 and TRBJ2-3 provide the parts outside the CDR3, is DGGITQSPKYLFRKEGQNVTLSCEQNLNHDAMYWYRQDPGQGLRLIYYSQIVNDFQKGDIAEGYSVSREKKESFPLTVTSAQKNPTAFYLCASGTGEGTDTQYFGPGTRLTVL.

This clone occurred once. The chain employs TRBV7-2 and TRBJ2-2; tentative D call: TRBD2 (6 bases). The V end lost 3 bases, the J end lost 1 base, and 12 bases lay between the germline ends. The CDR3 runs 16 residues. Per the germline V gene, CDR1 is SGHTA and CDR2 is FQGNSA. The DNA for the CDR3 is TGTGCCAGCAGCTTCCACCCTAGCGAGAACACCGGGGAGCTGTTTTTT. Protein sequence: CASSFHPSENTGELFF.

This chain connects TRBV7-2 to TRBJ2-5; the D gene is possibly TRBD1 (6 bases). V was shortened by 5 bases and J by 3 bases, with 10 bases between the two germline ends. From germline, CDR1 is SGHTA and CDR2 FQGNSA. CDR3 size: 13 residues. The CDR3 coding sequence is TGTGCCAGCAGCGTCTACAGGGAAGAGACCCAGTACTTC. It yields the protein CASSVYREETQYF.

Concerning this clone: The sample carries other DNA sequences with the same CDR3. The gene calls are TRBV28 and TRBJ2-1; TRBD2 aligns across 11 bases. The CDR3 consists of 15 residues. With V trimmed by 5 bases and J by 2 bases, 2 bases remained unmatched. Per the germline V gene, CDR1 is MDHEN and CDR2 is SYDVKM. The CDR3 DNA reads TGTGCCAGCAGTCGACTAGCGGGGACCTACAATGAGCAGTTCTTC. Its translation: CASSRLAGTYNEQFF.

The CDR3 region is CASTIQGVRDAFF. For the CDR3, the DNA is TGTGCCAGCACCATACAGGGCGTCAGGGATGCTTTCTTT. This chain uses TRBV28 with TRBJ1-1; perhaps TRBD1 as D (6 bases). CDR1 and CDR2 from the germline V gene are MDHEN and SYDVKM. The CDR3 extends over 13 amino acids. V lost 7 bases to trimming and J lost 11 bases, with 20 bases between them.

The chain employs TRBV7-9 and TRBJ2-7; perhaps TRBD2 as D (5 bases). Germline V lookup: CDR1 SEHNR, CDR2 FQNEAQ (reference sequence). The length of the CDR3 is 15 residues. Trimming stripped 5 bases from V and 2 bases from J, with 16 bases between. The CDR3 here is CASSPFGGRPYEQYF. DNA for the CDR3: TGTGCCAGCAGCCCGTTCGGAGGAAGGCCCTACGAGCAGTACTTC.

This clone has only a few counts. The gene calls are TRBV10-3 and TRBJ1-6; 8 nucleotides line up with TRBD1. Trimming at V came to 5 bases and at J to 8 bases, leaving 2 bases not matched to a gene. The length of the CDR3 is 13 residues. Germline V lookup: CDR1 ENHRY, CDR2 SYGVKD. CDR3 sequence reads: CAISQTGDSPLHF. In DNA, the CDR3 is TGTGCCATCAGTCAGACAGGGGATTCACCCCTCCACTTT.

The chain recombines TRBV9 with TRBJ1-4, with a tentative D call TRBD1 (5 bases). The ends were cut back, 0 bases at V and 5 bases at J, with 11 bases in the middle. The CDR3 loop spans 15 amino acids. Looked up from germline, CDR1 is SGDLS and CDR2 is YYNGEE. DNA for the CDR3: TGTGCCAGCAGCGTAGCATCAGGGATGAATGAAAAACTGTTTTTT. It translates to CASSVASGMNEKLFF.

This sequence joins TRBV6-2 or TRBV6-3 and TRBJ1-4; 7 bases match TRBD1. Germline CDR1 MNHEY, CDR2 SVGEGT. After removal of 2 bases from V and 0 bases from J, the junction contained 6 bases not matched to a gene. The CDR3 runs 17 residues. The CDR3 coding sequence is TGTGCCAGCAGTTACGAGGGACAGCGGACAACTAATGAAAAACTGTTTTTT. Translating gives CASSYEGQRTTNEKLFF.

The chain joins TRBV19 to TRBJ2-3, with D tentatively TRBD2 (7 bases). The CDR3 contains 15 residues. Trimming cost V 9 bases and J 4 bases, with 20 bases left between them. Germline V CDR1 and CDR2: LNHDA, SQIVND (reference sequence). The CDR3 sequence is CASLGGGVEADTQYF. Written as DNA, the CDR3 is TGTGCCAGCCTAGGGGGGGGCGTTGAGGCAGATACGCAGTATTTT.

Turning to this clone: This CDR3 is also generated by other DNA sequences in the sample. V gene TRBV6-6 combines with J gene TRBJ1-1; maybe TRBD1 (5 bases). There are 13 residues in the CDR3. Trimming stripped 2 bases from V and 4 bases from J, with 8 bases between. The germline V gene has CDR1 MNHNY and CDR2 SVGAGI (reference sequence). Here the CDR3 reads CASSYPGGTEAFF. The CDR3 bases are TGTGCCAGCAGTTACCCCGGGGGCACTGAAGCTTTCTTT.

The V gene is TRBV27, the J gene TRBJ1-5; maybe TRBD1 (6 bases). Trimming removed 4 bases from V and 5 bases from J, with 15 bases in between. The CDR3 runs to 15 residues. The germline V gene has CDR1 MNHEY and CDR2 SMNVEV (reference sequence). Here the CDR3 reads CASSWNRDIHQPQHF. CDR3 nucleotides: TGTGCCAGCAGTTGGAACCGGGACATCCATCAGCCCCAGCATTTT.

This chain connects TRBV30 to TRBJ1-2; maybe TRBD1 (6 bases). The CDR3 loop spans 12 amino acids. Germline V lookup: CDR1 GTSNPN, CDR2 SVGIG (reference sequence). V lost 4 bases and J lost 2, with 8 bases in between. The CDR3 sequence is CAWTDRNYGYTF. The CDR3 bases are TGTGCCTGGACAGACAGGAACTATGGCTACACCTTC.

J is TRBJ1-5 and V is TRBV5-1, with TRBD1 as a possible D gene (6 bases). The germline V gene has CDR1 SGHRS and CDR2 YFSETQ. V was trimmed by 4 bases and J by 3 bases, leaving 11 bases between them. The CDR3 has 14 amino acids. CDR3 nucleotides: TGCGCCAGCAGCCCGGACAGTAACAATCAGCCCCAGCATTTT. Its protein product is CASSPDSNNQPQHF.

This clone was detected a few times. The rearrangement uses TRBV27 and TRBJ2-7; the D gene is possibly TRBD2 (5 bases). Germline V gene sequence: CDR1 MNHEY, CDR2 SMNVEV (reference sequence). Trimming left V 0 bases short and J 5 bases short, with 14 bases between. The CDR3 is made up of 15 amino acids. The CDR3 DNA sequence: TGTGCCAGCAGTTTATCACGGCAGGCGCGGGACGAGCAGTACTTC. Protein: CASSLSRQARDEQYF.

The chain is built from TRBV7-3 and TRBJ2-5; 7 nucleotides align to TRBD2. CDR3 length: 15 amino acids. The J segment lost 5 bases and the V segment lost 2 bases, leaving 8 bases of the junction unmatched. The germline V gene encodes CDR1 SGHTA and CDR2 FQGTGA. The CDR3 DNA sequence: TGTGCCAGCAGCTTAGTGGCTAGCGGACCGGAGACCCAGTACTTC. Translation gives CASSLVASGPETQYF.

This clone was seen only once. J is TRBJ2-1 and V is TRBV6-2 or TRBV6-3, with 7 bases fitting TRBD2. The germline gives CDR1 MNHEY, CDR2 SVGEGT. The V gene end was trimmed by 1 base and the J gene end by 9 bases; junction bases not matched to a gene: 3. The CDR3 runs 13 residues. Written as DNA, the CDR3 is TGTGCCAGCAGTTACTGGGGGGAGGGTGAGCAGTTCTTC. Amino acid sequence: CASSYWGEGEQFF.

This chain links TRBV7-2 with TRBJ2-3; 7 bases map to TRBD2. J lost 3 bases, V lost 3 bases, and 6 bases had no gene match. CDR1 is SGHTA and CDR2 is FQGNSA in the germline V gene. The CDR3 consists of 15 residues. DNA for the CDR3: TGTGCCAGCAGCTTTAGCGCGCGGGAGACAGATACGCAGTATTTT. This sequence encodes CASSFSARETDTQYF.

The chain carries TRBV28 and TRBJ2-7; TRBD1 matches at 11 bases. The length of the CDR3 is 15 residues. The V and J ends lost 4 bases and 6 bases, in that order; junction bases with no gene match: 8. Germline loops: CDR1 MDHEN, CDR2 SYDVKM. The CDR3 here is CASSYSGTGGREQYF. The CDR3 nucleotides are TGTGCCAGCAGTTACTCCGGGACAGGGGGGCGCGAGCAGTACTTC. Full variable domain (rest looked up from reference TRBV28 and TRBJ2-7): DVKVTQSSRYLVKRTGEKVFLECVQDMDHENMFWYRQDPGLGLRLIYFSYDVKMKEKGDIPEGYSVSREKKERFSLILESASTNQTSMYLCASSYSGTGGREQYFGPGTRLTVT.

The chain uses TRBV24-1 and TRBJ2-3; 12 bases match TRBD2. The CDR3 has 19 residues. V lost 3 bases and J lost 3; bases outside the gene matches: 12. Germline loops: CDR1 KGHDR, CDR2 SFDVKD. CDR3 nucleotide sequence: TGTGCCACCAGTGATCGGTCCATATCTAGCGGGAGGGCGACAGATACGCAGTATTTT. Its protein product is CATSDRSISSGRATDTQYF.